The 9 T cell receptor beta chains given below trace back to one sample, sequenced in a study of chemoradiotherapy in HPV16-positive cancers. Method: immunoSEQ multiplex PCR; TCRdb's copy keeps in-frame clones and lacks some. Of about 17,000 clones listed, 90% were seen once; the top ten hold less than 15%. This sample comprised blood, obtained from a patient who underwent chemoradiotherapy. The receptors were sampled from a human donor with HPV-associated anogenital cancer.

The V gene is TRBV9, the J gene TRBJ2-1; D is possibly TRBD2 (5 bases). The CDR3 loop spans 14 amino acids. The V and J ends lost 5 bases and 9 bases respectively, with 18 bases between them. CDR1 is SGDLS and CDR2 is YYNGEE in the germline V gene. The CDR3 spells CASSGIGVSREQFF. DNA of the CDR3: TGTGCCAGCAGTGGTATCGGGGTGTCGCGTGAGCAGTTCTTC.

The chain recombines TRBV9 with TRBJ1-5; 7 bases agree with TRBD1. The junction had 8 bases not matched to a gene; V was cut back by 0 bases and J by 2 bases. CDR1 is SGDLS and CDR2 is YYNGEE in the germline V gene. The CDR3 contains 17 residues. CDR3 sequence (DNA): TGTGCCAGCAGCGTAGGAGCAGGGGGTGAGGGCAATCAGCCCCAGCATTTT. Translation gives CASSVGAGGEGNQPQHF.

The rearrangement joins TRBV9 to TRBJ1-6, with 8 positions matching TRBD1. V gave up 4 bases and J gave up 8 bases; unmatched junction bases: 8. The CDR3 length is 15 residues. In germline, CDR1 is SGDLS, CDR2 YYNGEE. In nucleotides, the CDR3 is TGTGCCAGCAGCTCCCGACAGGGGAGTGATTCACCCCTCCACTTT. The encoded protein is CASSSRQGSDSPLHF.

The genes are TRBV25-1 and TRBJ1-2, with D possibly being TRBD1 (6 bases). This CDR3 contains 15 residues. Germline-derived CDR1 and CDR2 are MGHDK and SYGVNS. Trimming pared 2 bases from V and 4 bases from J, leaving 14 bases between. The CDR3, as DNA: TGTGCCAGCAGTGAAGGGGGCAGAGCCGTCTATGGCTACACCTTC. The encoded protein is CASSEGGRAVYGYTF.

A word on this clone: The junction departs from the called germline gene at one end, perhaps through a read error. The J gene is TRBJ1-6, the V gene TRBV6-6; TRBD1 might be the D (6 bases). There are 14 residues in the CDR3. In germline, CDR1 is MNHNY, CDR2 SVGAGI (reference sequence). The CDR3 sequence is CASSQYRDNSPLHF. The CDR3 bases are TGTGCCAGCAGTCAATACAGGGATAACTCACCCCTCCACTTT.

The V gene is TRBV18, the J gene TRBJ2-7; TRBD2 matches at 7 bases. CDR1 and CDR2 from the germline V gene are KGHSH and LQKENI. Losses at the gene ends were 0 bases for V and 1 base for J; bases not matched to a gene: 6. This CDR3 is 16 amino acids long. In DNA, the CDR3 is TGTGCCAGCTCACCACCGGCCCTAGCGGATTCCTACGAGCAGTACTTC. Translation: CASSPPALADSYEQYF.

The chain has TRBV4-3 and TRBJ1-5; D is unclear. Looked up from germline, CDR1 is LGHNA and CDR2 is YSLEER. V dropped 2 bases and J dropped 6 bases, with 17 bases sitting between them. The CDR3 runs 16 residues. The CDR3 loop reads CASSQHGGEGGQPQHF. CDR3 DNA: TGCGCCAGCAGCCAACATGGCGGCGAGGGAGGTCAGCCCCAGCATTTT.

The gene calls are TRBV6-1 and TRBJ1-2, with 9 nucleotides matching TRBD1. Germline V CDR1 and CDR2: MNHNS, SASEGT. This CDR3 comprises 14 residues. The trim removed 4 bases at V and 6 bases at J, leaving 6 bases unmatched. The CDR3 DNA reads TGTGCCAGCAGTGTTCGGGGACAGGGCGATGGCTACACCTTC. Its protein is CASSVRGQGDGYTF.

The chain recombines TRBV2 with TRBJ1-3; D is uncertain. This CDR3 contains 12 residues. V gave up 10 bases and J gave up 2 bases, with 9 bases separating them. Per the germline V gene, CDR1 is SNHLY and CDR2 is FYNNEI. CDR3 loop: CAITEPGNTIYF. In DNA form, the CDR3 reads TGTGCCATTACGGAGCCTGGAAACACCATATATTTT.